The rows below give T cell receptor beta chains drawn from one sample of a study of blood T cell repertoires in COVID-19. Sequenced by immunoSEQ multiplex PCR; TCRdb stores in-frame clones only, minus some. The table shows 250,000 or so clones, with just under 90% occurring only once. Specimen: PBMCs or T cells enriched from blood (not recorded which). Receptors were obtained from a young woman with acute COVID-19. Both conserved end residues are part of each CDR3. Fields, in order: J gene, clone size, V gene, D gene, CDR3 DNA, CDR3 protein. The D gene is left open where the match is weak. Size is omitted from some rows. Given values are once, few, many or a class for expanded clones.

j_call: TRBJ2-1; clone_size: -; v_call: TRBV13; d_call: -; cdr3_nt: TGTGCCAGCAGCCCTATTGCGGTAGCAGGGTACAATGAGCAGTTCTTC; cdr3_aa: CASSPIAVAGYNEQFF
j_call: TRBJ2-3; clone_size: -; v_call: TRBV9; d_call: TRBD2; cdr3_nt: TGTGCCAGCAGCGCCCATGGGGGAGGGCCGACAGATACGCAGTATTTT; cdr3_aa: CASSAHGGGPTDTQYF
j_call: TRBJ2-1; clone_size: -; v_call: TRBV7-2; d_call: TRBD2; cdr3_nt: TGTGCCAGCAGCTCGCCTAGCGGGCCAACTTACAATGAGCAGTTCTTC; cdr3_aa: CASSSPSGPTYNEQFF
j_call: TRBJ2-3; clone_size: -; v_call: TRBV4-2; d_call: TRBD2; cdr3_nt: TGTGCCAGCAGCTCCCCGGGTAGCGGGAGAGCGGATACGCAGTATTTT; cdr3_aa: CASSSPGSGRADTQYF
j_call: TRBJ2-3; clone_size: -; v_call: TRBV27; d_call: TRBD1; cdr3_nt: TGTGCCAGCAGCCCGGGACAGATCACAGATACGCAGTATTTT; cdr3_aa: CASSPGQITDTQYF
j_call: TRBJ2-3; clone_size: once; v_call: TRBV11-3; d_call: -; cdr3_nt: TGTGCCAGCAGCCCAGGGGGGTGGACTGGACGCACAGATACGCAGTATTTT; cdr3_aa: CASSPGGWTGRTDTQYF
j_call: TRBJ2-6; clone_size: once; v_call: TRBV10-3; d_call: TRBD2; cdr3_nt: TGTGCCATCGGGGGGTCAGTTCTAGCGGGAGACGCTGGGGCCAACGTCCTGACTTTC; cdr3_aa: CAIGGSVLAGDAGANVLTF
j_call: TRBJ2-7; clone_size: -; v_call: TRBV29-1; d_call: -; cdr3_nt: TGCAGCGCTCCGGACCACGGGGGAGAGCAGTACTTC; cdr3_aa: CSAPDHGGEQYF
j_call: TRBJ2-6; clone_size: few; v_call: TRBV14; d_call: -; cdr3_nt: TGTGCCAGCAGCCTTAGCTCTGGGGCCAACGTCCTGACTTTC; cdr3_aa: CASSLSSGANVLTF
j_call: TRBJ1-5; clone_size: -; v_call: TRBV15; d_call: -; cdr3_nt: TGTGCCACAGTCCAGGAAGGCAATCAGCCCCAGCATTTT; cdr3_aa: CATVQEGNQPQHF
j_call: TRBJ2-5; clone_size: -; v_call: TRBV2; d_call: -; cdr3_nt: TGTGCCAGCAGTGACGGACTCGAACAAGAGACCCAGTACTTC; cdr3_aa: CASSDGLEQETQYF
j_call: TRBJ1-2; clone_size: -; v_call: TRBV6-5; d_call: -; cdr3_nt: TGTGCCAGCAGCACAGATGAGGGAACTCGGGGCTACACCTTC; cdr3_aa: CASSTDEGTRGYTF
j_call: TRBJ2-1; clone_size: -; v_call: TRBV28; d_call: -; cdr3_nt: TGTGCCAGCAGCGCCAGCCCCGACAGGTCGAATGAGCAGTTCTTC; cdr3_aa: CASSASPDRSNEQFF
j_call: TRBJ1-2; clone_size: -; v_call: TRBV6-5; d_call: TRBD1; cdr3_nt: TGTGCCAGCAGCCCCGGACAGGCCCGGGGCTACACCTTC; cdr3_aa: CASSPGQARGYTF
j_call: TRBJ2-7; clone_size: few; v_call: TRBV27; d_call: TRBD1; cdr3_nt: TGTGCCAGCAAACAACGGGACAGGGACAACGAGCAGTACTTC; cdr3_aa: CASKQRDRDNEQYF
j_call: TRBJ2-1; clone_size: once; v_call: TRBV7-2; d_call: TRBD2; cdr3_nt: TGTGCCAGCAGTTATAGCGGGGCGGGCTCACATGAGCAGTTCTTC; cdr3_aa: CASSYSGAGSHEQFF
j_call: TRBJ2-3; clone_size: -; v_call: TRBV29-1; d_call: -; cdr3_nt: TGCAGCGTCCCCGTTGGGCTGGCAGATACGCAGTATTTT; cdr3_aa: CSVPVGLADTQYF
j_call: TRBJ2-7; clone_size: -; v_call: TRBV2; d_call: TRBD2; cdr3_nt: TGTGCCAGCACCAATAATCGGTATCTTAGCGAGCGGGAGAAACACGAGCAGTACTTC; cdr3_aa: CASTNNRYLSEREKHEQYF
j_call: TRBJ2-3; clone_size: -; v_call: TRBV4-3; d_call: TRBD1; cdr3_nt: TGCGCCAGCAGCCAAGAGAGCAGGGGGTGGGATACGCAGTATTTT; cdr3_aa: CASSQESRGWDTQYF
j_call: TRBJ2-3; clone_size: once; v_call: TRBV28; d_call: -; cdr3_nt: TGTGCCAGCAACATACTAGTCGGTGGCACAGATACGCAGTATTTT; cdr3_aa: CASNILVGGTDTQYF
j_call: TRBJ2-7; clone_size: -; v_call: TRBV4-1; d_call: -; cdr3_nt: TGCGCCAGCAGCCAAGATCTAAGCCAGGGGAGCTACGAGCAGTACTTC; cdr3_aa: CASSQDLSQGSYEQYF